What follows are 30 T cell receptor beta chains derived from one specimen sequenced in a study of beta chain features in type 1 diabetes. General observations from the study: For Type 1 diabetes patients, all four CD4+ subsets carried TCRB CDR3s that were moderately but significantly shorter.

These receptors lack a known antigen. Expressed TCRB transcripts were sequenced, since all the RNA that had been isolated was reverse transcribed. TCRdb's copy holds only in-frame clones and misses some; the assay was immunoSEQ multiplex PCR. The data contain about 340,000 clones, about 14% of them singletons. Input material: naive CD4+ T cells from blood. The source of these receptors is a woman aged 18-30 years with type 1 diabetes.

The CDR3 loop reads CASSLTGENTEAFF. CDR3 coding DNA: TGTGCCAGCAGCTTGACAGGGGAAAACACTGAAGCTTTCTTT. This chain uses TRBV7-3 with TRBJ1-1, with TRBD1 matching over 8 bases. Germline assignment: CDR1 SGHTA and CDR2 FQGTGA. This CDR3 region has 14 residues. The V gene end was trimmed by 3 bases and the J gene end by 2 bases; junction bases not matched to a gene: 2.

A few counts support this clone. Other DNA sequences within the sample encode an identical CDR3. The CDR3 protein is CAWSRDTEAFF. The CDR3 DNA reads as TGTGCCTGGAGTAGAGACACTGAAGCTTTCTTT. The V call is TRBV30, the J call TRBJ1-1; no firm D call. V lost 2 bases to trimming and J lost 3 bases, with 4 bases between them. CDR1 and CDR2 (germline): GTSNPN, SVGIG (reference sequence). The CDR3 consists of 11 residues.

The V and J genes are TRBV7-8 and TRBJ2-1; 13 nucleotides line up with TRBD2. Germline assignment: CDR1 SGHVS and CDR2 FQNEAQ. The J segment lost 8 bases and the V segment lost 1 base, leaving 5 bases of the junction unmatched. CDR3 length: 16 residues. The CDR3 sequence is CASSLGGTSGMHEQFF. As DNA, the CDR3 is TGTGCCAGCAGCTTAGGGGGGACTAGCGGGATGCATGAGCAGTTCTTC.

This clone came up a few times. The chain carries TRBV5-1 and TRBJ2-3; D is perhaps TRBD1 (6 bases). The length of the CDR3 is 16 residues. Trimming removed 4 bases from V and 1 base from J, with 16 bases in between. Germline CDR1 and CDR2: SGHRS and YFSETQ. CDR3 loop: CASSLDRNGRTDTQYF. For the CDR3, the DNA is TGCGCCAGCAGCCTCGACAGGAATGGACGCACAGATACGCAGTATTTT.

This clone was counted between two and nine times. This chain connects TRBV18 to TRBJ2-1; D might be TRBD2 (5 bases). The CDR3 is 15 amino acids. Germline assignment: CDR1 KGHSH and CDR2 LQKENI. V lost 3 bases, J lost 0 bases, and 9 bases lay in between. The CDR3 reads CASSPDSRSYNEQFF. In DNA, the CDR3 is TGTGCCAGCTCACCGGACTCCCGCTCCTACAATGAGCAGTTCTTC.

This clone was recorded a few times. CDR3 in amino acids: CASSRDRGDTEAFF. In DNA form, the CDR3 reads TGTGCCAGCAGCCGGGACAGGGGGGACACTGAAGCTTTCTTT. This rearrangement joins TRBV7-8 to TRBJ1-1; 11 positions agree with TRBD1. Trimming took 5 bases from V and 3 from J; bases not matched to a gene: 2. The CDR3 runs 14 residues. From germline, CDR1 is SGHVS and CDR2 FQNEAQ.

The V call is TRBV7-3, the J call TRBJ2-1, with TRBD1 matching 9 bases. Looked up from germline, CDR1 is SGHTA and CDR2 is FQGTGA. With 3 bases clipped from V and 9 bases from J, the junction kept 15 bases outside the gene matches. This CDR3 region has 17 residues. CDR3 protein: CASSLGPPGQGVVEQFF. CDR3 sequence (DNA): TGTGCCAGCAGCTTGGGACCCCCGGGACAGGGAGTGGTTGAGCAGTTCTTC.

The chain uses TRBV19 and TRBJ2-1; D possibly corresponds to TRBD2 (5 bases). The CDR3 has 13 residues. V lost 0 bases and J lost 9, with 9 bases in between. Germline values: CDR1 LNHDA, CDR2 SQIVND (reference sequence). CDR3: CASSIEGVGEQFF. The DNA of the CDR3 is TGTGCCAGTAGTATAGAGGGAGTTGGTGAGCAGTTCTTC.

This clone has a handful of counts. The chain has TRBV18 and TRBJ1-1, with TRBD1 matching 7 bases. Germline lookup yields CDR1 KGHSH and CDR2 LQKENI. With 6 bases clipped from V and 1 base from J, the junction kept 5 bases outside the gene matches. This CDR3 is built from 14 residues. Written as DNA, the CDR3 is TGTGCCAGCTCCCTGGGACAGTCGAACACTGAAGCTTTCTTT. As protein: CASSLGQSNTEAFF.

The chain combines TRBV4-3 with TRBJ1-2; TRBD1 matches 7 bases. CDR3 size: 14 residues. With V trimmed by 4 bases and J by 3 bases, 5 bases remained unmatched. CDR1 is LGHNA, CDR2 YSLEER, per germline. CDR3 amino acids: CASSLGQGDYGYTF. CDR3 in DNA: TGCGCCAGCAGCCTGGGGCAGGGGGACTATGGCTACACCTTC.

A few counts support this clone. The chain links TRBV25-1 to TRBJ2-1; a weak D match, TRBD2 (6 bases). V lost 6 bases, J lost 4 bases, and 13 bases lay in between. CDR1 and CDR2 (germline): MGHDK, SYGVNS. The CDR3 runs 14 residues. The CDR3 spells CASSPRRAYNEQFF. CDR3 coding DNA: TGTGCCAGCAGCCCTCGGAGGGCTTACAATGAGCAGTTCTTC. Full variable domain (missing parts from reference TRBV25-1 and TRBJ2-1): EADIYQTPRYLVIGTGKKITLECSQTMGHDKMYWYQQDPGMELHLIHYSYGVNSTEKGDLSSESTVSRIRTEHFPLTLESARPSHTSQYLCASSPRRAYNEQFFGPGTRLTVL.

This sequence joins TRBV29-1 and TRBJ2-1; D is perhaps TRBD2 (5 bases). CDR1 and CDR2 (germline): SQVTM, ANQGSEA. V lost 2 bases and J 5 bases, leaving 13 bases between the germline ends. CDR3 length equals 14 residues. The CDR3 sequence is CSVERRLANNEQFF. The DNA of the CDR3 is TGCAGCGTTGAAAGGAGGCTAGCCAACAATGAGCAGTTCTTC.

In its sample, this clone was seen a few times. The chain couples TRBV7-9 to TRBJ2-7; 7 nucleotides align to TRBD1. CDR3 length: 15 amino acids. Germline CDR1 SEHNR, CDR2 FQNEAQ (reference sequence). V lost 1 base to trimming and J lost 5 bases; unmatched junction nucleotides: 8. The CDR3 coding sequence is TGTGCCAGCAGCTTAGTATTCGGACAGGTGCACGAGCAGTACTTC. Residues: CASSLVFGQVHEQYF.

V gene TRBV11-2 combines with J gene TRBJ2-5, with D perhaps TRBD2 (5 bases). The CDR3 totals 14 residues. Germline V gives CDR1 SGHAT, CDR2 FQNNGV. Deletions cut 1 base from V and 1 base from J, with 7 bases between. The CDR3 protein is CASSLVSAQETQYF. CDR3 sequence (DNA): TGTGCCAGCAGCTTAGTTAGCGCCCAAGAGACCCAGTACTTC.

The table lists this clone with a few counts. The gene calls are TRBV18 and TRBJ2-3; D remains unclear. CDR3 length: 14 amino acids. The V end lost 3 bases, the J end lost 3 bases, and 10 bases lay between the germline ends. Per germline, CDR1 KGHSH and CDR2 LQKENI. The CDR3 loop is CASSPYGGTDTQYF. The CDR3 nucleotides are TGTGCCAGCTCACCTTACGGCGGAACAGATACGCAGTATTTT.

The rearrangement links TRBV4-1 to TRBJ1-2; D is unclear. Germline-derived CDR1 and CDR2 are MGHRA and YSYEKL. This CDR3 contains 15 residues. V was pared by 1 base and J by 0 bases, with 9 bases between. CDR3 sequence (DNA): TGCGCCAGCAGCCAAGCGGAGGCATCTAACTATGGCTACACCTTC. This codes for CASSQAEASNYGYTF.

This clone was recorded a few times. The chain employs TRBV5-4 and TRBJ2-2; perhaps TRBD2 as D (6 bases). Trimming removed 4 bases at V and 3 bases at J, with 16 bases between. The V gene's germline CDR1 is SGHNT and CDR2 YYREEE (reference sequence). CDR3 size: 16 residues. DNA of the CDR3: TGTGCCAGCAGCCCTAGGACAAAGCGGGACACCGGGGAGCTGTTTTTT. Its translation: CASSPRTKRDTGELFF.

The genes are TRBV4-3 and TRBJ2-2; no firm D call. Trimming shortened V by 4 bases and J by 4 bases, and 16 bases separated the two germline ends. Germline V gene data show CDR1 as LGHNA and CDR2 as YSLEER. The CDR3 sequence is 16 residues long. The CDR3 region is CASSPSPKLRTGELFF. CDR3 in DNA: TGCGCCAGCAGCCCCTCACCGAAACTCCGCACCGGGGAGCTGTTTTTT.

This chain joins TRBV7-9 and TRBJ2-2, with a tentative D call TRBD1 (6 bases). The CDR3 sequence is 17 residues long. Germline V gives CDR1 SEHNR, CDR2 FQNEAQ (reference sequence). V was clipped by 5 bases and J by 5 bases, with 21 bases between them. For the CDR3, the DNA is TGTGCCAGCAGCCAACCCCAGGACAGAATTTGGACCGGGGAGCTGTTTTTT. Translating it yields CASSQPQDRIWTGELFF. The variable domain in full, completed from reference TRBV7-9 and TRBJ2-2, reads DTGVSQNPRHKITKRGQNVTFRCDPISEHNRLYWYRQTLGQGPEFLTYFQNEAQLEKSRLLSDRFSAERPKGSFSTLEIQRTEQGDSAMYLCASSQPQDRIWTGELFFGEGSRLTVL.

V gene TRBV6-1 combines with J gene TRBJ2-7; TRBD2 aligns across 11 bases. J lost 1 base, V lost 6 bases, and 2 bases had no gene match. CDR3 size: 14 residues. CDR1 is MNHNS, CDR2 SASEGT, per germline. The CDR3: CASSRLAGSYEQYV. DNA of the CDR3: TGTGCCAGCAGCCGACTAGCGGGATCCTACGAGCAGTACGTC.

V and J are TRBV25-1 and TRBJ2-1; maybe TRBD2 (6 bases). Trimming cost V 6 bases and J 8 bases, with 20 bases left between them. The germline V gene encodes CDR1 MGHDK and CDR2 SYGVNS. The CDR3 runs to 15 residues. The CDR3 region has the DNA TGTGCCAGCAGCCGTCAAGCCCGCGGGGTGGATGAGCAGTTCTTC. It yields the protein CASSRQARGVDEQFF.

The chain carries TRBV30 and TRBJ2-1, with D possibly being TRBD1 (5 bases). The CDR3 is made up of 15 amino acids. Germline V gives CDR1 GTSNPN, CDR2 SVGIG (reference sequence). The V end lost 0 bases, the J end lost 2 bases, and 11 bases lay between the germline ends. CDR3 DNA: TGTGCCTGGAGTGTGAGGTGGGGCCCCTACAATGAGCAGTTCTTC. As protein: CAWSVRWGPYNEQFF.

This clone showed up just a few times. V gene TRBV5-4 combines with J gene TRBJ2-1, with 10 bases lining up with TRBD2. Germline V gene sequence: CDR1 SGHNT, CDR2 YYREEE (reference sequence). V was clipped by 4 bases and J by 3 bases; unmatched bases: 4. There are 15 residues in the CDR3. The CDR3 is CASSLTSGFYNEQFF. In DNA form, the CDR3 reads TGTGCCAGCAGCCTGACTAGCGGGTTCTACAATGAGCAGTTCTTC.

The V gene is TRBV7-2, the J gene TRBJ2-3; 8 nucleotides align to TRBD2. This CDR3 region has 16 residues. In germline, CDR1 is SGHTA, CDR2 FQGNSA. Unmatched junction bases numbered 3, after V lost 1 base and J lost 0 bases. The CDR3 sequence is CASSLVPSGSTDTQYF. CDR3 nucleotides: TGTGCCAGCAGCTTAGTCCCTAGCGGGAGCACAGATACGCAGTATTTT.

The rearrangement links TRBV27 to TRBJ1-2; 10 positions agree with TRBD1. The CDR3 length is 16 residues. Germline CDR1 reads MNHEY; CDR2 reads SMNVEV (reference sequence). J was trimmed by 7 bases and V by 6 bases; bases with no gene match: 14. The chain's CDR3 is CASRPLNDRGQVGYTF. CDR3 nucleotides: TGTGCCAGCAGACCTCTTAATGACAGGGGGCAAGTTGGCTACACCTTC.

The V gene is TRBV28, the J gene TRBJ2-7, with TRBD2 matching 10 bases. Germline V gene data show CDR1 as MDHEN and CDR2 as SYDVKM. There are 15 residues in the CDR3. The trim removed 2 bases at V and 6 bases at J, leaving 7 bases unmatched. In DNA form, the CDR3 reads TGTGCCAGCAGTTTACCTAGCGGGAGCGGGGGCGAGCAGTACTTC. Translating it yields CASSLPSGSGGEQYF. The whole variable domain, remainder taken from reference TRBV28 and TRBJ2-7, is DVKVTQSSRYLVKRTGEKVFLECVQDMDHENMFWYRQDPGLGLRLIYFSYDVKMKEKGDIPEGYSVSREKKERFSLILESASTNQTSMYLCASSLPSGSGGEQYFGPGTRLTVT.

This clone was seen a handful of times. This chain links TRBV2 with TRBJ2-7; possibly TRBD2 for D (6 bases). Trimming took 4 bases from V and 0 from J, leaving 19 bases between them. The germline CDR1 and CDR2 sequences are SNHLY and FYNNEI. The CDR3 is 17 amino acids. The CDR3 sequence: CASSAYLLATSSYEQYF. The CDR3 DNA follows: TGTGCCAGCAGTGCCTACCTCTTAGCGACTAGCTCCTACGAGCAGTACTTC.

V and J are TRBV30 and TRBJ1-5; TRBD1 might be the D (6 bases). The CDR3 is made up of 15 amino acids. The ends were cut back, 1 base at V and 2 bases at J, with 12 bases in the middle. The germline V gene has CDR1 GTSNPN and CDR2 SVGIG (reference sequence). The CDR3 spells CAWSEQGLGNQPQHF. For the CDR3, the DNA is TGTGCCTGGAGTGAACAGGGATTGGGCAATCAGCCCCAGCATTTT. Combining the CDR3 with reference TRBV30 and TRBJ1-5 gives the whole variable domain SQTIHQWPATLVQPVGSPLSLECTVEGTSNPNLYWYRQAAGRGLQLLFYSVGIGQISSEVPQNLSASRPQDRQFILSSKKLLLSDSGFYLCAWSEQGLGNQPQHFGDGTRLSIL.

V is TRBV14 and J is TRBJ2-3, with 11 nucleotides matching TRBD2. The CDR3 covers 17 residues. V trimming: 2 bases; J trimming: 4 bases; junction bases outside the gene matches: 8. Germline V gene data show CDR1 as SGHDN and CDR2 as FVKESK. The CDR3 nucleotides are TGTGCCAGCAGCCAAACGGCTCGGGGACTAGCGGCAGATACGCAGTATTTT. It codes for CASSQTARGLAADTQYF.

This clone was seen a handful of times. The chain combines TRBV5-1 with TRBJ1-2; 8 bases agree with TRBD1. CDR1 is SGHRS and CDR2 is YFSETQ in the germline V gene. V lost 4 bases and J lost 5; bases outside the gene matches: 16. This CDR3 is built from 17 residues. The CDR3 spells CASSRSTGSTGGYGYTF. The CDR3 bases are TGCGCCAGCAGCCGGTCGACAGGGAGTACAGGGGGTTATGGCTACACCTTC.